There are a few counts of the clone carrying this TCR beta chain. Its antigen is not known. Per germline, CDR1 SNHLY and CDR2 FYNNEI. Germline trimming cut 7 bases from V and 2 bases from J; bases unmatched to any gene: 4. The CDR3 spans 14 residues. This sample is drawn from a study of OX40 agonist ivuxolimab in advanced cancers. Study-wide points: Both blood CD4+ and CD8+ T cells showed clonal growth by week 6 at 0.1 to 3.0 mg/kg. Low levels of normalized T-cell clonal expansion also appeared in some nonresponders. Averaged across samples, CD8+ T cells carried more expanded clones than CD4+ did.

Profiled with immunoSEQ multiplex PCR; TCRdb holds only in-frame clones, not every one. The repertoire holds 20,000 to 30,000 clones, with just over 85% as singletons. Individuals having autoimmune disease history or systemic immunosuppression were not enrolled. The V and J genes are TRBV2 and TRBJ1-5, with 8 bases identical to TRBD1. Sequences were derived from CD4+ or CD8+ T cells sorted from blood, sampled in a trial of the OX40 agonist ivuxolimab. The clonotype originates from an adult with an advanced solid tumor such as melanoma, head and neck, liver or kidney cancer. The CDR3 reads CASTTDRGNQPQHF. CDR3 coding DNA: TGTGCCAGCACTACGGACAGGGGCAATCAGCCCCAGCATTTT. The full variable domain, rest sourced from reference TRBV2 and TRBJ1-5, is EPEVTQTPSHQVTQMGQEVILRCVPISNHLYFYWYRQILGQKVEFLVSFYNNEISEKSEIFDDQFSVERPDGSNFTLKIRSTKLEDSAMYFCASTTDRGNQPQHFGDGTRLSIL.